The 17 T cell receptor beta chains below all came from one sample that was sequenced in a study of shared clonotypes between healthy human individuals. Libraries were prepared by immunoSEQ multiplex PCR; TCRdb keeps only in-frame clonotypes and omits some of them. The sample holds approximately 1.5 million clones, 98% to 99% seen once. The sample consisted of naive CD4+ T cells sorted from blood. Subset meaning: CD45RA+ positively selected. These receptors all stem from a man aged 25-45 years in good health.

The chain couples TRBV18 to TRBJ2-3, with a possible D match to TRBD1 (6 bases). Germline V lookup: CDR1 KGHSH, CDR2 LQKENI. This CDR3 is built from 16 residues. The V end lost 2 bases, the J end lost 6 bases, and 18 bases lay between the germline ends. In DNA form, the CDR3 reads TGTGCCAGCTCACCAAACAGGGTCCCGGTCGAGGATACGCAGTATTTT. Its protein product is CASSPNRVPVEDTQYF.

The rearrangement uses TRBV18 and TRBJ2-3; 8 nucleotides match TRBD1. Trimming took 3 bases from V and 11 from J; bases not matched to a gene: 7. This CDR3 is built from 13 residues. Germline V gene lookup returns CDR1 KGHSH and CDR2 LQKENI. CDR3 in amino acids: CASSPLGTGWQYF. In nucleotides, the CDR3 is TGTGCCAGCTCACCCCTCGGGACAGGTTGGCAGTATTTT. Based on the CDR3 plus reference TRBV18 and TRBJ2-3, the full variable domain is NAGVMQNPRHLVRRRGQEARLRCSPMKGHSHVYWYRQLPEEGLKFMVYLQKENIIDESGMPKERFSAEFPKEGPSILRIQQVVRGDSAAYFCASSPLGTGWQYFGPGTRLTVL.

The J gene is TRBJ2-5, the V gene TRBV18; the D call may be TRBD1 or TRBD2 (6 bases each). V was pared by 0 bases and J by 5 bases, with 13 bases between. The CDR3 sequence is 15 residues long. Germline CDR1 and CDR2: KGHSH and LQKENI. The CDR3 sequence is CASSPPGGQGETQYF. DNA for the CDR3: TGTGCCAGCTCACCACCGGGGGGCCAGGGGGAGACCCAGTACTTC.

V gene TRBV10-3 combines with J gene TRBJ1-2, with D maybe TRBD1 (6 bases). Trimming left V 6 bases short and J 0 bases short, with 8 bases between. This CDR3 contains 13 residues. Germline CDR1 and CDR2: ENHRY and SYGVKD. The CDR3 spells CAIRDSANYGYTF. In DNA form, the CDR3 reads TGTGCCATCAGGGACAGTGCTAACTATGGCTACACCTTC.

This clone was observed a single time. The rearrangement joins TRBV18 to TRBJ2-5; D is unclear. This CDR3 comprises 16 residues. Per the germline V gene, CDR1 is KGHSH and CDR2 is LQKENI. V lost 2 bases and J 6 bases, leaving 19 bases between the germline ends. CDR3 nucleotides: TGTGCCAGCTCACCAGAAGTCGGAGCTCTCGGAAAGACCCAGTACTTC. Protein sequence: CASSPEVGALGKTQYF. Full variable domain (outside the CDR3, taken from reference TRBV18 and TRBJ2-5): NAGVMQNPRHLVRRRGQEARLRCSPMKGHSHVYWYRQLPEEGLKFMVYLQKENIIDESGMPKERFSAEFPKEGPSILRIQQVVRGDSAAYFCASSPEVGALGKTQYFGPGTRLLVL.

The chain has TRBV5-1 and TRBJ2-1, with 11 positions matching TRBD2. Germline V lookup: CDR1 SGHRS, CDR2 YFSETQ. CDR3 size: 15 residues. Germline trimming cut 5 bases from V and 6 bases from J; bases unmatched to any gene: 7. The CDR3 reads CASRILAGVSNEQFF. CDR3 sequence (DNA): TGCGCCAGCAGGATACTAGCGGGAGTATCCAATGAGCAGTTCTTC.

The rearrangement links TRBV6-1 to TRBJ1-1; 7 bases are shared with TRBD1. V lost 6 bases and J lost 2; bases outside the gene matches: 6. Germline values: CDR1 MNHNS, CDR2 SASEGT. The CDR3 extends over 14 amino acids. Here the CDR3 reads CASRVQGTNTEAFF. The CDR3 nucleotides read TGTGCCAGCAGAGTACAGGGGACAAACACTGAAGCTTTCTTT.

The rearrangement links TRBV7-6 to TRBJ2-3; D is unresolved. The germline V gene has CDR1 SGHVS and CDR2 FNYEAQ. Trimming removed 4 bases at V and 2 bases at J, with 7 bases between. This CDR3 spans 13 amino acids. CDR3 DNA: TGTGCCAGCAGCTGGAGTGCCACAGATACGCAGTATTTT. Protein: CASSWSATDTQYF.

This chain connects TRBV9 to TRBJ2-5; 7 nucleotides match TRBD1. This CDR3 region has 16 residues. In germline, CDR1 is SGDLS, CDR2 YYNGEE. V was clipped by 3 bases and J by 0 bases; unmatched bases: 8. CDR3 DNA sequence: TGTGCCAGCAGCGGGAGACCGGGACAGAACCAAGAGACCCAGTACTTC. This codes for CASSGRPGQNQETQYF.

This sequence joins TRBV12-5 and TRBJ2-3; TRBD2 agrees at 11 bases. The CDR3 covers 21 residues. Germline lookup yields CDR1 LGHNT and CDR2 FRNRAP. J gave up 2 bases and V 4 bases, and 20 bases lay outside the gene matches. CDR3 nucleotide sequence: TGTGCTAGTGGTTACAGATCGGGACTAGCGGTCCGTTCCAACTCCACAGATACGCAGTATTTT. Residues: CASGYRSGLAVRSNSTDTQYF.

The V call is TRBV25-1, the J call TRBJ2-5; D may be TRBD1 (5 bases). Trimming removed 2 bases at V and 1 base at J, with 8 bases between. Germline V gene data show CDR1 as MGHDK and CDR2 as SYGVNS. CDR3 size: 14 residues. As DNA, the CDR3 is TGTGCCAGCAGTGAACAAAGGGGCCAAGAGACCCAGTACTTC. Encoded protein: CASSEQRGQETQYF.

The CDR3 nucleotides read TGTGCCAGCAACTTCTGGAGGGAAAAACTGTTTTTT. Translation: CASNFWREKLFF. V is TRBV6-1 and J is TRBJ1-4; no firm D call. Trimming took off 7 bases at V and 8 bases at J, with 11 bases between the two ends. Germline CDR1 is MNHNS and CDR2 is SASEGT. The CDR3 contains 12 residues.

This rearrangement joins TRBV7-8 to TRBJ2-7; TRBD1 agrees at 8 bases. Germline V lookup: CDR1 SGHVS, CDR2 FQNEAQ. The V and J ends lost 7 bases and 3 bases, in that order; junction bases with no gene match: 5. This CDR3 has 13 amino acids. CDR3 loop: CASTWDRNYEQYF. CDR3 sequence (DNA): TGTGCCAGCACCTGGGACAGGAACTACGAGCAGTACTTC.

This rearrangement joins TRBV6-5 to TRBJ1-2; TRBD1 is a possible D gene (5 bases). Germline values: CDR1 MNHEY, CDR2 SVGAGI. This CDR3 spans 12 amino acids. The V end lost 6 bases, the J end lost 3 bases, and 8 bases lay between the germline ends. CDR3 sequence reads: CASSQGYYGYTF. CDR3 nucleotide sequence: TGTGCCAGCAGCCAGGGTTACTATGGCTACACCTTC.

The chain has TRBV9 and TRBJ2-7; 7 nucleotides align to TRBD2. Germline values: CDR1 SGDLS, CDR2 YYNGEE. V lost 2 bases and J lost 5; bases outside the gene matches: 10. The CDR3 contains 15 residues. The CDR3 spells CASSVRQGGVDEQYF. DNA of the CDR3: TGTGCCAGCAGCGTCAGGCAGGGAGGGGTGGACGAGCAGTACTTC.

The J gene is TRBJ1-1, the V gene TRBV4-1; 7 bases map to TRBD1. Trimming removed 1 base from V and 2 bases from J; junction bases left unmatched: 10. Germline values: CDR1 MGHRA, CDR2 YSYEKL. The CDR3 has 17 residues. The DNA of the CDR3 is TGCGCCAGCAGCCAAGTTCCGACAGGGATGAGAAACACTGAAGCTTTCTTT. Protein sequence: CASSQVPTGMRNTEAFF.

The chain joins TRBV15 to TRBJ2-7; a possible D gene is TRBD2 (5 bases). Trimming shortened V by 7 bases and J by 1 base, and 8 bases separated the two germline ends. The CDR3 covers 12 residues. Germline V gene sequence: CDR1 LNHNV, CDR2 YYDKDF (reference sequence). Written as DNA, the CDR3 is TGTGCCACCAAAGCGGCGTCCTACGAGCAGTACTTC. Amino acid sequence: CATKAASYEQYF.